This TCR beta chain was sequenced for a study of CD8 T cells in ankylosing spondylitis. Findings of the study overall: In the blood and synovial fluid of reactive arthritis, some motif variants had been previously reported. As for the disease-linked clones, they showed a CD8+ phenotype and occurred at relatively low frequencies in peripheral blood. Significantly higher representation of disease-linked clones was reported for matched ankylosing spondylitis synovial fluid. There was a TCR beta motif, made of 7 to 9 highly homologous variants, that appeared characteristic of ankylosing spondylitis blood.

As for this clonotype: The antigen is unknown.

MiXCR, applied by TCRdb to the 5' RACE reads, yields one record per CDR3 protein. Of tens of thousands of distinct CDR3 sequences detected, around 25% appear once; the ten largest clones hold 50% to 60%. CDR1 and CDR2 from the germline V gene are SGHRS and YFSETQ. V lost 2 bases, J lost 5 bases, and 16 bases lay in between. This CDR3 has 15 amino acids. J is TRBJ2-5 and V is TRBV5-1; no reliable D call. The source material was blood, either unsorted or a sorted T cell fraction (not recorded which). The sequence was collected from a male donor with ankylosing spondylitis or in good health (not recorded which). CDR3 sequence: CASSFDLVPRETQYF. The CDR3 DNA reads TGCGCCAGCAGCTTCGACCTAGTCCCTAGGGAGACCCAGTACTTC. Using reference TRBV5-1 and TRBJ2-5 for the parts outside the CDR3, the full variable domain is KAGVTQTPRYLIKTRGQQVTLSCSPISGHRSVSWYQQTPGQGLQFLFEYFSETQRNKGNFPGRFSGRQFSNSRSEMNVSTLELGDSALYLCASSFDLVPRETQYFGPGTRLLVL.